A single sample gave rise to the 13 T cell receptor beta chains below, sequenced in a study of identical twins. One entry per CDR3 protein results from TCRdb running MiXCR on the 5' RACE reads. The sample records 400,000 to 550,000 distinct CDR3 sequences, 13% to 15% being singletons. These data also formed part of another study, on yellow fever vaccine responses in identical twins.

Material for sequencing was CD4+ T cells sorted from blood. These receptors all come from a woman between 18 and 30 years old in good health.

This sequence joins TRBV7-3 and TRBJ2-5; 7 bases match TRBD2. V lost 5 bases to trimming and J lost 1 base; unmatched junction nucleotides: 7. Germline CDR1 SGHTA, CDR2 FQGTGA. The CDR3 has 15 residues. This CDR3 reads CASSATSSSQETQYF. Here the CDR3 DNA reads TGTGCCAGCAGCGCGACTAGCAGCAGCCAAGAGACCCAGTACTTC.

This clonotype occurred many times. The genes are TRBV10-3 and TRBJ1-2; no firm D call. The V gene's germline CDR1 is ENHRY and CDR2 SYGVKD. This CDR3 has 16 amino acids. Trimming left V 3 bases short and J 3 bases short, with 17 bases between. Here the CDR3 reads CAISDSLGTAHYGYTF. The CDR3 coding sequence is TGTGCCATCAGTGATAGTCTAGGAACAGCGCACTATGGCTACACCTTC.

This clonotype was counted between two and nine times. The genes are TRBV6-1 and TRBJ2-5; 7 bases are shared with TRBD2. The trim removed 6 bases at V and 1 base at J, leaving 8 bases unmatched. The length of the CDR3 is 15 residues. Germline V lookup: CDR1 MNHNS, CDR2 SASEGT. The CDR3 sequence: CASSLSGSSQETQYF. In nucleotides, the CDR3 is TGTGCCAGCAGCCTTAGCGGGTCGTCCCAAGAGACCCAGTACTTC.

This clonotype appeared many times. The chain uses TRBV10-2 and TRBJ2-7; weak D call: TRBD1 (5 bases). V lost 8 bases, J lost 0 bases, and 8 bases lay in between. The CDR3 contains 12 residues. From germline, CDR1 is WSHSY and CDR2 SAAADI. Here the CDR3 DNA reads TGCGCCAGCGGGGCTAGCTCCTACGAGCAGTACTTC. Translated: CASGASSYEQYF.

J is TRBJ1-1 and V is TRBV7-6; D may be TRBD1 (6 bases). V was cut by 0 bases and J by 4 bases, with 12 bases left in between. The CDR3 is 15 residues long. Germline lookup yields CDR1 SGHVS and CDR2 FNYEAQ. Here the CDR3 reads CASSLALGGSTEAFF. CDR3 coding DNA: TGTGCCAGCAGCTTAGCGTTAGGGGGTAGCACTGAAGCTTTCTTT.

This chain uses TRBV5-4 with TRBJ2-7; D gene uncertain. The V gene lost 4 bases and the J gene lost 3 bases, with 11 bases spanning the gap. Germline CDR1 is SGHNT and CDR2 is YYREEE (reference sequence). This CDR3 has 13 amino acids. The CDR3: CASSQPDHYEQYF. The CDR3 nucleotides are TGTGCCAGCAGCCAGCCGGACCACTACGAGCAGTACTTC.

The V and J genes are TRBV18 and TRBJ1-1, with no clear D. The CDR3 loop spans 12 amino acids. V lost 3 bases to trimming and J lost 1 base, with 3 bases between them. From germline, CDR1 is KGHSH and CDR2 LQKENI. In DNA, the CDR3 is TGTGCCAGCTCACCGCCGAACACTGAAGCTTTCTTT. Encoded protein: CASSPPNTEAFF.

The V gene is TRBV12-3 or TRBV12-4, the J gene TRBJ2-3; 10 nucleotides align to TRBD2. The V gene end was trimmed by 8 bases and the J gene end by 1 base; junction bases not matched to a gene: 12. This CDR3 has 17 amino acids. For the CDR3, the DNA is TGTGCCAGCTCTCGGACTAGCGGCCTCGCGGGCACAGATACGCAGTATTTT. It encodes CASSRTSGLAGTDTQYF.

The V gene is TRBV7-3, the J gene TRBJ2-1; possible D gene TRBD2, 5 bases. The CDR3 length is 15 residues. The ends were cut back, 1 base at V and 8 bases at J, with 15 bases in the middle. Germline V gene data show CDR1 as SGHTA and CDR2 as FQGTGA. CDR3 amino acids: CASSLSFAGFDEQFF. CDR3 sequence (DNA): TGTGCCAGCAGCTTAAGTTTTGCGGGCTTCGATGAGCAGTTCTTC.

The rearrangement uses TRBV20-1 and TRBJ2-1; D not resolved. The CDR3 length is 14 residues. CDR1 is DFQATT, CDR2 SNEGSKA, per germline (reference sequence). This CDR3 reads CRPRMNGLGNEQFF. DNA of the CDR3: TGCAGGCCTAGGATGAACGGGTTGGGCAATGAGCAGTTCTTC.

This clonotype has only a few counts. In nucleotides, the CDR3 is TGTGCCAGTCCCGTCGAAGTAGCGGGGAACTACGAGCAGTACTTC. Translation gives CASPVEVAGNYEQYF. The J gene is TRBJ2-7, the V gene TRBV27, with 8 bases matching TRBD2. Germline V gene data show CDR1 as MNHEY and CDR2 as SMNVEV (reference sequence). V lost 9 bases, J lost 3 bases, and 13 bases stayed unmatched. CDR3 length: 15 residues.

The table lists this clonotype with a few counts. The rearrangement joins TRBV18 to TRBJ2-1; the match to TRBD1 covers 10 bases. CDR1 and CDR2 from the germline V gene are KGHSH and LQKENI. J was trimmed by 9 bases and V by 0 bases; bases with no gene match: 5. The CDR3 runs to 15 residues. The CDR3, as DNA: TGTGCCAGCTCACCACCGAGGGACAGGGGAGGTGAGCAGTTCTTC. This codes for CASSPPRDRGGEQFF.

This chain joins TRBV6-2 or TRBV6-3 and TRBJ2-7; TRBD1 matches 7 bases. The CDR3 contains 15 residues. CDR1 and CDR2 (germline): MNHEY, SVGEGT. Trimming at V came to 6 bases and at J to 3 bases, leaving 11 bases not matched to a gene. The CDR3 region has the DNA TGTGCCAGCAGGTACGACCCACAGGGGATCTACGAGCAGTACTTC. Translated, it gives CASRYDPQGIYEQYF.